This T cell receptor (beta chain) came from a study of blood T cells in healthy people across ages. For this clonotype: Its antigen is unidentified.

V lost 3 bases and J 2 bases, leaving 7 bases between the germline ends. The CDR3 runs 13 residues. Germline V gene data show CDR1 as LNHNV and CDR2 as YYDKDF (reference sequence). A second PCR, run for roughly 7 to 11 cycles, used a sample-barcoded 5' primer plus a J-beta primer mix. Template switching added a 12-random-nucleotide identifier to every cDNA molecule. Every individual sample yielded 2.5 million or more paired-end reads (each containing CDR3). TCRdb fed the 5' RACE reads into MiXCR, producing one record per CDR3 protein. The data show 800,000 to 950,000 distinct CDR3 sequences, around 49% seen once. The study's findings and limits: Because sorting was not performed, PBMCs prevented conclusive naive versus antigen-experienced comparison. Per million T cells, the diversity of TCR beta decreased roughly linearly as age advanced.

The chain recombines TRBV15 with TRBJ1-2; no definite D call. This TCR was recovered from a man under 40 in good health. Sequenced input: blood. The CDR3 loop is CATSSNKNYGYTF. The CDR3 DNA reads TGTGCCACCAGCAGCAACAAAAACTATGGCTACACCTTC.